One sample yielded the 10 T cell receptor beta chains listed below, sequenced in a study of T-cell memory formation after mild COVID-19. TCRdb reprocessed the 5' RACE reads with MiXCR, giving one entry per CDR3 protein. The sample carries some 600,000 distinct CDR3 sequences, roughly 17% recorded once. The sample was PBMCs or a T cell subset sorted from them (not recorded which). The receptors were gathered from an adult woman who had mild COVID-19 (a few samples of this study predate the infection). Cell type and time point are not known.

The chain couples TRBV24-1 to TRBJ2-3; 7 bases line up with TRBD2. Germline CDR1 and CDR2: KGHDR and SFDVKD. This CDR3 comprises 14 residues. J lost 4 bases, V lost 4 bases, and 4 bases had no gene match. CDR3 sequence reads: CATSEPTSPDTQYF. DNA of the CDR3: TGTGCCACCAGTGAACCGACTAGCCCAGATACGCAGTATTTT.

There are a few counts of this clonotype. This sequence joins TRBV4-2 and TRBJ2-7, with TRBD2 identical over 10 bases. The CDR3 spans 15 residues. V lost 3 bases to trimming and J lost 1 base; unmatched junction nucleotides: 3. CDR1 and CDR2 (germline): LGHNA, YNFKEQ. The CDR3 sequence is CASSQGTSESYEQYF. For the CDR3, the DNA is TGTGCCAGCAGCCAGGGGACTAGCGAGTCCTACGAGCAGTACTTC.

The rearrangement links TRBV18 to TRBJ1-5; D is undetermined. The CDR3 has 16 residues. Trimming stripped 6 bases from V and 1 base from J, with 16 bases between. Germline lookup yields CDR1 KGHSH and CDR2 LQKENI. The CDR3 reads CASSPTTPGSNQPQHF. Here the CDR3 DNA reads TGTGCCAGCTCCCCTACAACGCCCGGGAGCAATCAGCCCCAGCATTTT.

This clonotype showed up just a few times. J is TRBJ2-1 and V is TRBV7-8, with D unresolved. CDR1 and CDR2 (germline): SGHVS, FQNEAQ. This CDR3 region has 14 residues. The ends were cut back, 1 base at V and 2 bases at J, with 6 bases in the middle. In DNA form, the CDR3 reads TGTGCCAGCAGCTTAGGTCCCGCCTACAATGAGCAGTTCTTC. It is translated as CASSLGPAYNEQFF.

This clonotype turned up a few times. The genes are TRBV12-3 or TRBV12-4 and TRBJ2-3; 8 nucleotides align to TRBD1. The CDR3 consists of 15 residues. J gave up 1 base and V 4 bases, and 4 bases lay outside the gene matches. The CDR3 nucleotides are TGTGCCAGCAGTTCGGACAGGGTCGGCACAGATACGCAGTATTTT. This codes for CASSSDRVGTDTQYF.

The chain employs TRBV7-9 and TRBJ2-7; the D is unclear. This CDR3 comprises 18 residues. The germline CDR1 and CDR2 sequences are SEHNR and FQNEAQ (reference sequence). Trimming removed 2 bases from V and 0 bases from J, with 20 bases in between. Here the CDR3 reads CASSLPATSKGSSYEQYF. CDR3 bases: TGTGCCAGCAGCTTACCTGCAACCTCGAAGGGTAGCTCCTACGAGCAGTACTTC.

The V gene is TRBV6-5, the J gene TRBJ2-5; D perhaps matches TRBD1 (6 bases). With 7 bases removed from V and 1 base from J, the gap between germline ends came to 19 bases. Germline V CDR1 and CDR2: MNHEY, SVGAGI. The CDR3 extends over 16 amino acids. CDR3 protein: CASKTGIRGLQETQYF. The CDR3 DNA sequence: TGTGCCAGCAAAACAGGAATCAGGGGCCTCCAAGAGACCCAGTACTTC.

This clonotype was picked up many times. This chain uses TRBV18 with TRBJ2-3; 8 bases are a match to TRBD1. The CDR3 covers 17 residues. After removal of 5 bases from V and 3 bases from J, the junction contained 13 bases not matched to a gene. CDR1 is KGHSH and CDR2 is LQKENI in the germline V gene. The CDR3 DNA follows: TGTGCCAGCTCATCGACATGGACAGGGTTAGGAACAGATACGCAGTATTTT. Residues: CASSSTWTGLGTDTQYF.

The chain carries TRBV5-1 and TRBJ2-7, with 11 bases matching TRBD2. J was trimmed by 3 bases and V by 0 bases; bases with no gene match: 5. Per the germline V gene, CDR1 is SGHRS and CDR2 is YFSETQ. The CDR3 spans 16 residues. The CDR3 bases are TGCGCCAGCAGCTTGGCCCCGGGACTAGCGGACTACGAGCAGTACTTC. Protein product: CASSLAPGLADYEQYF.

The rearrangement links TRBV5-1 to TRBJ2-1; D is undetermined. This CDR3 has 14 amino acids. Germline V gene lookup returns CDR1 SGHRS and CDR2 YFSETQ. V was shortened by 0 bases and J by 15 bases, with 19 bases between the two germline ends. CDR3 residues: CASSLAFAEIDPFF. The CDR3 nucleotides are TGCGCCAGCAGCTTGGCCTTTGCGGAAATCGACCCGTTCTTC.